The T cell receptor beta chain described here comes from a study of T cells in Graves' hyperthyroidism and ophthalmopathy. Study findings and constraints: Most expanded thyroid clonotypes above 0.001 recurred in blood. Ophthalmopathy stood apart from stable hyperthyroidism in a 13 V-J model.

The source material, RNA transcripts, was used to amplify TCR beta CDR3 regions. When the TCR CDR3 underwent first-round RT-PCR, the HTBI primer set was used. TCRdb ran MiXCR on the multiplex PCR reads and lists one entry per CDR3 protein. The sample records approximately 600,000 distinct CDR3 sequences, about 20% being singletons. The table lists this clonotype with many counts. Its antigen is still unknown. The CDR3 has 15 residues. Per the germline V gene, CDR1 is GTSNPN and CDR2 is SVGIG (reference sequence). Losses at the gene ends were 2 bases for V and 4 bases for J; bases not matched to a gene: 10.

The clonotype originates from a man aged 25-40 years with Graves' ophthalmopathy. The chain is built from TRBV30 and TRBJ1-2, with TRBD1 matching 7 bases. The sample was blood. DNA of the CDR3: TGTGCCTGGAGTATCGCCGGGACAGAGATCTATGGCTACACCTTC. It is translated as CAWSIAGTEIYGYTF. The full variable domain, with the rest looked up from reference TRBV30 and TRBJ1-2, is SQTIHQWPATLVQPVGSPLSLECTVEGTSNPNLYWYRQAAGRGLQLLFYSVGIGQISSEVPQNLSASRPQDRQFILSSKKLLLSDSGFYLCAWSIAGTEIYGYTFGSGTRLTVV.